The 2 T cell receptor beta chains presented below share a single source sample, sequenced in a study of blood T cells in healthy people across ages. Next came a second PCR, run for roughly 6 to 11 cycles, which used a sample-barcoded 5' primer along with a J-beta primer mix. A single record per CDR3 protein comes from TCRdb applying MiXCR to the 5' RACE reads. In the table there are approximately 800,000 distinct CDR3 sequences, roughly 25% of which are singletons. These data are also associated with another study on T cells of mothers and their children.

Sequencing was done on a sample of blood. These receptors all stem from a boy aged 5-17 years in good health.

The gene calls are TRBV25-1 and TRBJ2-2; 8 bases align to TRBD1. Germline values: CDR1 MGHDK, CDR2 SYGVNS. V was pared by 2 bases and J by 6 bases, with 5 bases of the junction left unmatched. The CDR3 consists of 15 residues. The CDR3 loop reads CASSEQGALSGELFF. CDR3 DNA sequence: TGTGCCAGCAGTGAACAGGGGGCGCTTTCCGGGGAGCTGTTTTTT.

V is TRBV7-9 and J is TRBJ2-1, with D tentatively TRBD2 (6 bases). V was trimmed by 5 bases and J by 1 base, leaving 18 bases between them. Germline V gives CDR1 SEHNR, CDR2 FQNEAQ (reference sequence). The CDR3 length is 17 residues. CDR3 amino acids: CASSPFRERGSYNEQFF. DNA for the CDR3: TGTGCCAGCAGCCCCTTTCGGGAGAGGGGATCCTACAATGAGCAGTTCTTC.